This passage covers 28 T cell receptor beta chains from one sample sequenced in a study of blood T cell repertoires in COVID-19. Clones were sequenced by immunoSEQ multiplex PCR, and TCRdb holds only the in-frame ones, with some missing. The sample records over 15,000 clones, around 87% being singletons. Sequencing was performed on peripheral blood. The receptors originated from an older man with acute or convalescent COVID-19.

The genes are TRBV4-2 and TRBJ1-5; TRBD1 matches 12 bases. Looked up from germline, CDR1 is LGHNA and CDR2 is YNFKEQ. The CDR3 sequence is 17 residues long. V gave up 1 base and J gave up 6 bases; unmatched junction bases: 7. The CDR3 here is CASSQVGTGGTVQPQHF. The DNA for the CDR3 is TGTGCCAGCAGCCAAGTGGGGACAGGGGGCACCGTTCAGCCCCAGCATTTT.

The chain has TRBV28 and TRBJ1-1; tentative D call: TRBD1 (5 bases). V was pared by 6 bases and J by 8 bases, with 10 bases between. The germline gives CDR1 MDHEN, CDR2 SYDVKM. The length of the CDR3 is 11 residues. CDR3 in amino acids: CASRIWTEAFF. Written as DNA, the CDR3 is TGTGCCAGCAGGATATGGACAGAAGCTTTCTTT.

By share, this clone ranks as medium-sized. V usage is TRBV25-1 and J usage is TRBJ2-7; possibly TRBD1 for D (6 bases). In germline, CDR1 is MGHDK, CDR2 SYGVNS. V was pared by 4 bases and J by 0 bases, with 10 bases between. This CDR3 contains 14 residues. The chain's CDR3 is CASSARGFSYEQYF. The CDR3 DNA sequence: TGTGCCAGCAGTGCCAGGGGTTTCTCCTACGAGCAGTACTTC.

The chain is built from TRBV11-3 and TRBJ2-7, with 8 bases matching TRBD2. V trimming: 2 bases; J trimming: 7 bases; junction bases outside the gene matches: 10. Germline V CDR1 and CDR2: SGHNT, YENEEA. The CDR3 totals 15 residues. CDR3 residues: CASSLTSGSGREQYF. CDR3 bases: TGTGCCAGCAGCTTAACTAGCGGCTCTGGAAGAGAGCAGTACTTC.

This chain uses TRBV4-3 with TRBJ2-7, with a weak D call TRBD2 (6 bases). V was trimmed by 0 bases and J by 4 bases, leaving 10 bases between them. Germline lookup yields CDR1 LGHNA and CDR2 YSLEER. The CDR3 is 14 amino acids. The CDR3 bases are TGCGCCAGCAGCCAAGAGAGCGGGTCTTACGAGCAGTACTTC. Its protein product is CASSQESGSYEQYF.

This chain uses TRBV10-3 with TRBJ1-5, with D tentatively TRBD1 (6 bases). Germline loops: CDR1 ENHRY, CDR2 SYGVKD. Trimming cost V 7 bases and J 0 bases, with 13 bases left between them. The CDR3 is 15 amino acids. The CDR3 bases are TGTGCCATCAAAGGGGACACCCTTAGCAATCAGCCCCAGCATTTT. It translates to CAIKGDTLSNQPQHF.

This clone was counted once. The chain is built from TRBV23-1 and TRBJ2-7; TRBD1 matches at 9 bases. TRBV23-1 is annotated as an ORF whose role is uncertain. The ends lost 10 bases at V and 3 bases at J; junction bases unmatched: 13. This CDR3 has 15 residues. The CDR3 bases are TGCGCCACCCGGTCTCGGGACAGGGCCTTCTACGAGCAGTACTTC. Its translation is CATRSRDRAFYEQYF.

This clone is a singleton in its sample. The chain combines TRBV5-5 with TRBJ1-1, with TRBD1 as a possible D gene (5 bases). CDR3 length: 15 residues. Trimming pared 4 bases from V and 4 bases from J, leaving 17 bases between. Germline CDR1 and CDR2: SGHKS and YYEKEE (reference sequence). CDR3 sequence: CASSEGDLELTEAFF. The CDR3 bases are TGTGCCAGCAGCGAAGGGGACTTGGAACTCACTGAAGCTTTCTTT. Full variable domain (missing parts from reference TRBV5-5 and TRBJ1-1): DAGVTQSPTHLIKTRGQQVTLRCSPISGHKSVSWYQQVLGQGPQFIFQYYEKEERGRGNFPDRFSARQFPNYSSELNVNALLLGDSALYLCASSEGDLELTEAFFGQGTRLTVV.

The rearrangement links TRBV7-2 to TRBJ2-1, with 7 nucleotides matching TRBD2. The J segment lost 15 bases and the V segment lost 4 bases, leaving 9 bases of the junction unmatched. The CDR3 spans 12 residues. The germline gives CDR1 SGHTA, CDR2 FQGNSA. The CDR3 DNA follows: TGTGCCAGCAGCTCTGGGACTATTCATCGGTTCTTC. Translation: CASSSGTIHRFF.

The chain employs TRBV12-3 or TRBV12-4 and TRBJ2-1; D is possibly TRBD2 (5 bases). The CDR3 has 10 amino acids. V was clipped by 8 bases and J by 9 bases, with 8 bases between them. In nucleotides, the CDR3 is TGTGCCAGCGGGAGAGGTGAGCAGTTCTTC. Protein sequence: CASGRGEQFF.

The chain uses TRBV3-1 (or the pseudogene TRBV3-2) and TRBJ2-2; 8 positions match TRBD1. Germline CDR1 reads LGHDT; CDR2 reads YNNKEL (reference sequence). This CDR3 spans 15 amino acids. Losses at the gene ends were 3 bases for V and 7 bases for J; bases not matched to a gene: 7. The CDR3 spells CASSQRGQDNGELFF. The CDR3 DNA reads as TGTGCCAGCAGCCAGCGGGGACAGGATAACGGGGAGCTGTTTTTT.

V and J are TRBV9 and TRBJ2-5; possibly TRBD2 for D (5 bases). This CDR3 contains 14 residues. Germline assignment: CDR1 SGDLS and CDR2 YYNGEE. Trimming removed 4 bases at V and 1 base at J, with 11 bases between. CDR3 amino acids: CASSSREIQETQYF. The CDR3 DNA sequence: TGTGCCAGCAGCAGTAGGGAGATCCAAGAGACCCAGTACTTC.

V and J are TRBV14 and TRBJ2-7, with 9 bases fitting TRBD2. CDR3 length equals 15 residues. V was pared by 1 base and J by 3 bases, with 4 bases of the junction left unmatched. Germline CDR1 reads SGHDN; CDR2 reads FVKESK. The CDR3 DNA follows: TGTGCCAGCAGCCAAGGCCTAGCGGGAATCTACGAGCAGTACTTC. Protein: CASSQGLAGIYEQYF. Full variable domain (remainder filled in from reference TRBV14 and TRBJ2-7): EAGVTQFPSHSVIEKGQTVTLRCDPISGHDNLYWYRRVMGKEIKFLLHFVKESKQDESGMPNNRFLAERTGGTYSTLKVQPAELEDSGVYFCASSQGLAGIYEQYFGPGTRLTVT.

This chain connects TRBV6-5 to TRBJ1-1; weak D call: TRBD1 (6 bases). Germline V gives CDR1 MNHEY, CDR2 SVGAGI. Trimming left V 5 bases short and J 8 bases short, with 15 bases between. The CDR3 runs 13 residues. The CDR3, as DNA: TGTGCCAGCAGTCTTACAGGGCCAGGAGAAGCTTTCTTT. Translated, it gives CASSLTGPGEAFF.

The J gene is TRBJ1-6, the V gene TRBV5-1; TRBD1 aligns across 7 bases. V shed 4 bases, J shed 0 bases, and the junction held 16 bases outside the gene matches. This CDR3 has 20 residues. CDR1 is SGHRS, CDR2 YFSETQ, per germline. This chain's CDR3 is CASSAIWGQSNYSYNSPLHF. The CDR3 nucleotides read TGCGCCAGCAGCGCTATTTGGGGACAGTCCAATTACTCCTATAATTCACCCCTCCACTTT.

The CDR3 DNA reads TGCGCCAGCAGCGCGGAGGCGGGCACTGAAGCTTTCTTT. Its protein is CASSAEAGTEAFF. The V gene is TRBV4-1, the J gene TRBJ1-1, with unresolved D. The CDR3 is 13 residues long. V gave up 5 bases and J gave up 4 bases, with 11 bases separating them. CDR1 is MGHRA and CDR2 is YSYEKL in the germline V gene.

This chain uses TRBV7-2 with TRBJ2-3, with TRBD2 matching 8 bases. Germline values: CDR1 SGHTA, CDR2 FQGNSA. CDR3 length: 16 amino acids. The V and J ends lost 3 bases and 3 bases, in that order; junction bases with no gene match: 8. CDR3 region: CASSLRLAGPTDTQYF. The CDR3 DNA sequence: TGTGCCAGCAGCTTGAGGCTAGCGGGCCCTACAGATACGCAGTATTTT.

The rearrangement uses TRBV3-1 (or the pseudogene TRBV3-2) and TRBJ1-2, with TRBD1 matching 7 bases. The junction had 15 bases not matched to a gene; V was cut back by 3 bases and J by 8 bases. CDR1 is LGHDT and CDR2 is YNNKEL in the germline V gene (reference sequence). The length of the CDR3 is 16 residues. CDR3 protein: CASSQEARQGVWGYTF. The CDR3 DNA follows: TGTGCCAGCAGCCAGGAAGCCAGACAGGGTGTTTGGGGCTACACCTTC.

J is TRBJ1-2 and V is TRBV19; possibly TRBD1 for D (6 bases). The CDR3 consists of 14 residues. Looked up from germline, CDR1 is LNHDA and CDR2 is SQIVND (reference sequence). V was shortened by 6 bases and J by 3 bases, with 14 bases between the two germline ends. For the CDR3, the DNA is TGTGCCAGTAGACCAGGGGCGGGTGACTATGGCTACACCTTC. This encodes CASRPGAGDYGYTF.

The chain recombines TRBV5-8 with TRBJ2-1; possible D gene TRBD2, 5 bases. Trimming stripped 2 bases from V and 5 bases from J, with 17 bases between. Germline loops: CDR1 SGHTS, CDR2 YDEGEE. The CDR3 length is 16 residues. CDR3 in DNA: TGTGCCAGCAGCTTTCGTCGTAGCGTCCTCCACAATGAGCAGTTCTTC. Residues: CASSFRRSVLHNEQFF.

The chain links TRBV19 to TRBJ1-4; 7 bases line up with TRBD1. J gave up 8 bases and V 5 bases, and 11 bases lay outside the gene matches. The germline gives CDR1 LNHDA, CDR2 SQIVND (reference sequence). The CDR3 length is 15 residues. The CDR3 region has the DNA TGTGCCAGTAGTGTCCGACAGGGCGGAGGAGAAAAACTGTTTTTT. The encoded protein is CASSVRQGGGEKLFF.

There are a few counts of this clone. This chain links TRBV5-1 with TRBJ1-3; 9 bases line up with TRBD1. This CDR3 has 15 residues. V lost 3 bases to trimming and J lost 4 bases; unmatched junction nucleotides: 5. Germline CDR1 is SGHRS and CDR2 is YFSETQ. CDR3 protein: CASSYWTGVGNTIYF. In nucleotides, the CDR3 is TGCGCCAGCAGCTACTGGACAGGGGTAGGAAACACCATATATTTT.

This chain links TRBV6-5 with TRBJ2-7; D is unclear. V lost 4 bases to trimming and J lost 4 bases, with 14 bases between them. CDR1 and CDR2 (germline): MNHEY, SVGAGI. The CDR3 extends over 14 amino acids. The CDR3: CASSLVVGPYEQYF. DNA for the CDR3: TGTGCCAGCAGTTTGGTAGTTGGGCCTTACGAGCAGTACTTC.

This chain links TRBV6-2 or TRBV6-3 with TRBJ2-1, with D perhaps matching TRBD1 (5 bases). CDR1 is MNHEY and CDR2 is SVGEGT in the germline V gene. V lost 5 bases, J lost 3 bases, and 8 bases lay in between. The CDR3 extends over 13 amino acids. The DNA for the CDR3 is TGTGCCAGCAGTCCGACAGACTACAATGAGCAGTTCTTC. Encoded protein: CASSPTDYNEQFF.

The V and J genes are TRBV29-1 and TRBJ1-2, with D possibly TRBD1 on 6 matching bases. CDR3 length equals 12 residues. CDR1 and CDR2 (germline): SQVTM, ANQGSEA. Trimming took off 3 bases at V and 7 bases at J, with 12 bases between the two ends. This CDR3 reads CSVDAGEGGYTF. Written as DNA, the CDR3 is TGCAGCGTTGATGCAGGGGAAGGTGGCTACACCTTC.

CDR3 sequence: CASSAGTSGTPTDTQYF. The CDR3 DNA reads as TGCGCCAGCAGCGCGGGGACTAGCGGGACGCCTACAGATACGCAGTATTTT. The gene calls are TRBV5-1 and TRBJ2-3; 13 bases align to TRBD2. With V trimmed by 4 bases and J by 3 bases, 8 bases remained unmatched. Per germline, CDR1 SGHRS and CDR2 YFSETQ. The CDR3 totals 17 residues.

V usage is TRBV29-1 and J usage is TRBJ1-4, with 7 bases aligning to TRBD1. J was trimmed by 4 bases and V by 4 bases; bases with no gene match: 3. The CDR3 totals 13 residues. In germline, CDR1 is SQVTM, CDR2 ANQGSEA. In DNA, the CDR3 is TGCAGCGTTGGACAGGGCCTTAATGAAAAACTGTTTTTT. Translating it yields CSVGQGLNEKLFF.

This clone was observed once. The chain couples TRBV27 to TRBJ2-4; 8 nucleotides align to TRBD2. This CDR3 spans 14 amino acids. Germline V gives CDR1 MNHEY, CDR2 SMNVEV (reference sequence). With V trimmed by 3 bases and J by 5 bases, 3 bases remained unmatched. Written as DNA, the CDR3 is TGTGCCAGCAGTTTTAGCGGGAACCAAAACATTCAGTACTTC. Amino acid sequence: CASSFSGNQNIQYF.